This T cell receptor beta chain is drawn from a study of T cells in Graves' hyperthyroidism and ophthalmopathy. Template material for amplifying TCR beta CDR3 regions consisted of RNA transcripts. HTBI primers drove first-round RT-PCR of the TCR CDR3. Using its own MiXCR run on the multiplex PCR reads, TCRdb lists one record per CDR3 protein. This sample carries hundreds of thousands of distinct CDR3 sequences, roughly 21% of them seen once, and the ten largest clones take about half. General study points: Expanded thyroid clonotypes (above 0.001) were mostly also found in blood.

The source of the PBMCs was around 9 ml of fresh peripheral blood. This clonotype was counted ten times or more. The antigen is not known. Sequencing input: blood. The sequence derives from a man aged 35 to 55 with Graves' ophthalmopathy.

CDR3 in amino acids: CASSLGTSGGLGQFF. The CDR3 nucleotides are TGTGCCAGCAGTTTAGGGACTAGCGGGGGGCTGGGGCAGTTCTTC. This chain links TRBV12-3 or TRBV12-4 with TRBJ2-1; 14 nucleotides line up with TRBD2. This CDR3 has 15 residues. J lost 12 bases, V lost 1 base, and 5 bases had no gene match.